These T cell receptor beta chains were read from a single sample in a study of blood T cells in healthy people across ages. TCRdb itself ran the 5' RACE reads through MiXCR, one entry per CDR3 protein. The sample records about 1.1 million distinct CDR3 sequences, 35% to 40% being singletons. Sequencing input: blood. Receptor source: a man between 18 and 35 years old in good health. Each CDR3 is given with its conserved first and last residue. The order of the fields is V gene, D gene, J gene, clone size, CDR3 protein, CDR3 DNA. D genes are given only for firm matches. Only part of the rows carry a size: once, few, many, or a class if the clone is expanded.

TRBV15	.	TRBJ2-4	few	CATTLWGLVKNIQYF	TGTGCCACCACCCTGTGGGGGCTGGTCAAAAACATTCAGTACTTC
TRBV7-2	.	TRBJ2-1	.	CASNLLGNEQFF	TGTGCCAGCAACCTACTAGGCAATGAGCAGTTCTTC
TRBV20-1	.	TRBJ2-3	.	CSATAPARTDTQYF	TGCAGTGCTACGGCCCCAGCTCGCACAGATACGCAGTATTTT
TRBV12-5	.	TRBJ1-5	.	CASGLASYRDCDQPQHF	TGTGCTAGTGGTTTGGCCTCTTACCGGGACTGCGATCAGCCCCAGCATTTT
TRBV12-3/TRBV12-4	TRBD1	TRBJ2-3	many	CASTHPDRGLDTQYF	TGTGCCAGCACTCACCCGGACAGGGGACTAGATACGCAGTATTTT
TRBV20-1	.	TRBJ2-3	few	CSATGASSTDTQYF	TGCAGTGCTACCGGGGCGTCTAGCACAGATACGCAGTATTTT
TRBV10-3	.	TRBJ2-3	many	CAISTGRIDTQYF	TGTGCCATCAGCACAGGCAGGATAGATACGCAGTATTTT
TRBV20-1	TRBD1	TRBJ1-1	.	CSATGQGAGDTEAFF	TGCAGTGCTACGGGACAGGGGGCGGGAGACACTGAAGCTTTCTTT
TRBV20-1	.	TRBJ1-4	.	CSAREPDRLANEKLFF	TGCAGTGCTAGAGAACCCGACAGGTTGGCTAATGAAAAACTGTTTTTT
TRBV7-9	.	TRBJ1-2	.	CASSLSRDGHTF	TGTGCCAGCAGCTTATCGAGGGATGGCCACACCTTC
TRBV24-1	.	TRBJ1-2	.	CATSDRTTEWRGYTF	TGTGCCACCAGTGATCGTACGACAGAATGGAGAGGCTACACCTTC
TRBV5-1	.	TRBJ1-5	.	CASSLAGENQPQHF	TGCGCCAGCAGCTTGGCGGGGGAGAATCAGCCCCAGCATTTT
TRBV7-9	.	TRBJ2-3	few	CASQVFTDTQYF	TGTGCCAGCCAGGTGTTCACAGATACGCAGTATTTT
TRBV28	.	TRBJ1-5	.	CASRRGSNRPQHF	TGTGCCAGCCGACGGGGGAGCAATCGGCCCCAGCATTTT
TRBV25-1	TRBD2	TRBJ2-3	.	CASSERVAGVDTQYF	TGTGCCAGCAGTGAAAGAGTAGCGGGGGTAGATACGCAGTATTTT
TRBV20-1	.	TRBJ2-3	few	CSATEVFRTDTQYF	TGCAGTGCTACTGAGGTGTTTAGGACAGATACGCAGTATTTT
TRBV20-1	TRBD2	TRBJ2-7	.	CSASDPTSHYEQYF	TGCAGTGCTAGTGATCCGACTAGCCACTACGAGCAGTACTTC
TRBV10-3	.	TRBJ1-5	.	CAISESKRYSNQPQHF	TGTGCCATCAGTGAGTCGAAACGTTATAGCAATCAGCCCCAGCATTTT
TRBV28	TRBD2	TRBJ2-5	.	CASIPLAGGQETQYF	TGTGCCAGCATCCCCCTAGCGGGGGGGCAAGAGACCCAGTACTTC
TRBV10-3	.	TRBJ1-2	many	CAISESPSALYGYTF	TGTGCCATCAGTGAGTCGCCGTCGGCCCTCTATGGCTACACCTTC
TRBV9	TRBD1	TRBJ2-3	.	CASSPPPGQERDTQYF	TGTGCCAGCAGCCCCCCCCCGGGACAGGAAAGAGATACGCAGTATTTT
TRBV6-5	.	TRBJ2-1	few	CAVRGGGRPNEQFF	TGTGCCGTGAGGGGGGGTGGTCGTCCCAATGAGCAGTTCTTC
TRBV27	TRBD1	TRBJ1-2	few	CASSPTDRGDFFYGYTF	TGTGCCAGCAGCCCAACGGACAGGGGGGACTTCTTCTATGGCTACACCTTC
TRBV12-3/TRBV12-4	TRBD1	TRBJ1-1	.	CASRTGGFGTEAFF	TGTGCCAGCAGGACAGGGGGATTCGGCACTGAAGCTTTCTTT
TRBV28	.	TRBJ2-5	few	CASSLMPDERTQYF	TGTGCCAGCAGTTTAATGCCCGACGAACGGACCCAGTACTTC
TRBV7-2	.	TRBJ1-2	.	CASSLAWDNSAGGYTF	TGTGCCAGCAGCTTAGCTTGGGACAATTCAGCTGGTGGCTACACCTTC
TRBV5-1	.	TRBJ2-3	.	CASSLLDPGTDTQYF	TGCGCCAGCAGCTTGTTAGATCCGGGGACAGATACGCAGTATTTT
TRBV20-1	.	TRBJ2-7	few	CSATDAAYEQYF	TGCAGTGCTACGGACGCTGCCTACGAGCAGTACTTC
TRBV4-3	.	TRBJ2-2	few	CASSQDLPQVTAGELFF	TGCGCCAGCAGCCAAGATCTTCCGCAAGTGACCGCCGGGGAGCTGTTTTTT
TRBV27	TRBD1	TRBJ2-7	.	CASSHRTGSSYEQYF	TGTGCCAGCAGTCACCGGACAGGGTCCTCCTACGAGCAGTACTTC
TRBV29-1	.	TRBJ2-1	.	CSVEGDRYNEQFF	TGCAGCGTTGAGGGTGACAGGTACAATGAGCAGTTCTTC
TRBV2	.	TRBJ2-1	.	CASSDQSPSDNEQFF	TGTGCCAGCAGTGATCAGAGTCCCTCCGACAATGAGCAGTTCTTC
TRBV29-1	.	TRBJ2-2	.	CSVRMGPAAGELFF	TGCAGCGTCCGTATGGGTCCTGCGGCCGGGGAGCTGTTTTTT
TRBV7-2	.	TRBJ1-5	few	CASSLGSRNSNQPQHF	TGTGCCAGCAGCTTAGGCAGTCGGAATAGCAATCAGCCCCAGCATTTT
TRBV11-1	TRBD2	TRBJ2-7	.	CASSQVPGLALNEQYF	TGTGCCAGCAGCCAAGTTCCGGGACTAGCCCTAAATGAGCAGTACTTC
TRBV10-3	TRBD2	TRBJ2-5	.	CAISESYSPSGVRNEQYF	TGTGCCATCAGTGAGTCGTACTCCCCTAGCGGGGTGAGGAATGAGCAGTACTTC
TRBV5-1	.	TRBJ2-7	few	CASSPFSTGSYEQYF	TGCGCCAGCAGCCCCTTTTCGACAGGCTCCTACGAGCAGTACTTC
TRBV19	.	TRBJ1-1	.	CASSPHGRQMNTEAFF	TGTGCCAGTAGTCCGCATGGGAGACAGATGAACACTGAAGCTTTCTTT
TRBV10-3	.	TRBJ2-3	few	CATLRLQPSTDTQYF	TGTGCCACCCTTAGGCTCCAACCTAGCACAGATACGCAGTATTTT
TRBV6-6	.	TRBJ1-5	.	CVSSPDYSNQPQHF	TGTGTCAGCAGCCCCGACTATAGCAATCAGCCCCAGCATTTT
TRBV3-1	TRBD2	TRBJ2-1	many	CASSSRTSGYNEQFF	TGTGCCAGCAGTTCCCGCACTAGCGGGTACAATGAGCAGTTCTTC
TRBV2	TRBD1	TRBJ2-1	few	CASTAGQGLIHEQFF	TGTGCCAGCACGGCTGGACAGGGTTTGATACATGAGCAGTTCTTC
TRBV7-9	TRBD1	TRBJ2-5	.	CASSRTGGMRETQYF	TGTGCCAGCAGCCGGACAGGGGGCATGCGAGAGACCCAGTACTTC
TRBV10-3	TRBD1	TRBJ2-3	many	CAISSQTGYTDTQYF	TGTGCCATCAGCTCCCAGACAGGGTACACAGATACGCAGTATTTT
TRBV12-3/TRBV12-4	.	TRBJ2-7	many	CASSARVAYEQYF	TGTGCCAGCAGTGCCCGGGTCGCCTACGAGCAGTACTTC
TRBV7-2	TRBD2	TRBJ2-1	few	CASSLGGLADNEQFF	TGTGCCAGCAGCTTAGGGGGACTAGCGGACAATGAGCAGTTCTTC
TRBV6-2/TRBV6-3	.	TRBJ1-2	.	CASSHGTSGYTF	TGTGCCAGCAGTCATGGGACGAGTGGCTACACCTTC
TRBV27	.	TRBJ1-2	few	CASSPSDGLYGYTF	TGTGCCAGCAGTCCGTCGGACGGACTCTATGGCTACACCTTC
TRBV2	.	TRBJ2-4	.	CASSDPTSSSYNEQYF	TGTGCCAGCAGTGATCCAACAAGCAGCTCCTACAATGAGCAGTACTTC
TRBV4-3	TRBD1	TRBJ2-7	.	CASSQDRQGEQYF	TGCGCCAGCAGCCAAGACCGACAGGGCGAGCAGTACTTC
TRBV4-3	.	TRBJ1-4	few	CASSHHGATNEKLFF	TGCGCCAGCAGCCACCACGGGGCAACTAATGAAAAACTGTTTTTT
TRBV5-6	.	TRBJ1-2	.	CASSLPTGSAVGYTF	TGTGCCAGCAGCTTACCGACGGGGTCGGCTGTGGGCTACACCTTC
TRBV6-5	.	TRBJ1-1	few	CASSKRGNTEAFF	TGTGCCAGCAGTAAGCGGGGGAACACTGAAGCTTTCTTT